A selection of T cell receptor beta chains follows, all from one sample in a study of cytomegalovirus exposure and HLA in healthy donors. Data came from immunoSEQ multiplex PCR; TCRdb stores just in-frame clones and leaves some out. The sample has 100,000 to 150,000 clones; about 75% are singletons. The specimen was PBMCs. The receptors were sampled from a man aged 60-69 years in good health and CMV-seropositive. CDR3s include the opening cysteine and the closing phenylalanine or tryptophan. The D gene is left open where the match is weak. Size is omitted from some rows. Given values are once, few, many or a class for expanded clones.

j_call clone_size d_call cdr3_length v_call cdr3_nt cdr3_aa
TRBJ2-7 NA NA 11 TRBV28 TGTGCCAGTCAGGCTTTCTACGAGCAGTACTTC CASQAFYEQYF
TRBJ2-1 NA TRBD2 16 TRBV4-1 TGCGCCAGCAGTCAAGCCGCGACTAGCGGTTTAATGGAACAGTTCTTC CASSQAATSGLMEQFF
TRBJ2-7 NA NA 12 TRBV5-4 TGTGCCAGCAGCTTGTCTACCGAAGAGCAGTACTTC CASSLSTEEQYF
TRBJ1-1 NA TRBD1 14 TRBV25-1 TGTGCCAGCAGTGGGCAGGGGGTGGACACTGAAGCTTTCTTT CASSGQGVDTEAFF
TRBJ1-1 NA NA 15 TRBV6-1 TGTGCCAGCAGTGAATTTCTAGCCCTTGTCACTGAAGCTTTCTTT CASSEFLALVTEAFF
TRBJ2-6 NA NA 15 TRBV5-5 TGTGCCAGCAGCTTGGGCGTAACTGGGGCCAACGTCCTGACTTTC CASSLGVTGANVLTF
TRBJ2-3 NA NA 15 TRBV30 TGTGCCTGGAGTGGACCCGGACTGACGAGTAGGAGGCAGTATTTT CAWSGPGLTSRRQYF
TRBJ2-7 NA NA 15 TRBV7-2 TGTGCCAGCAGCATGACTAGGACCATGGCCTACGAGCAGTACTTC CASSMTRTMAYEQYF
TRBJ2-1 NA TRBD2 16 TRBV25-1 TGTGCCAGCAACCCCTCCGGGACTAGGCGCTACAATGAGCAGTTCTTC CASNPSGTRRYNEQFF
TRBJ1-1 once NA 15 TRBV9 TGTGCCAGCAGCGTAACCGGGACACAAAACACTGAAGCTTTCTTT CASSVTGTQNTEAFF
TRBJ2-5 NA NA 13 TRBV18 TGTGCCAGCTCACCCCCCGGGGTCGAGACCCAGTACTTC CASSPPGVETQYF
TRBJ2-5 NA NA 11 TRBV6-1 TGTGCCAGCAGTATCCGAGAGACCCAGTACTTC CASSIRETQYF
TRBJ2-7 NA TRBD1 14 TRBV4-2 TGTGCCAGCAGCCGAGGACAGGGAGACTACGAGCAGTACTTC CASSRGQGDYEQYF
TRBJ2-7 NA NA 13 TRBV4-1 TGCGCCAGCAGCCGTGACTCGGACTACGAGCAGTACTTC CASSRDSDYEQYF
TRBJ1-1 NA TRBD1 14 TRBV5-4 TGTGCCAGCAGCTGGGGGACAGGGAAGGTTGAAGCTTTCTTT CASSWGTGKVEAFF
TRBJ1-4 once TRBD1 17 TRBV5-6 TGTGCCAGCAGCTTGCCTATAGACAGGGCGGTAGGAGAAAAACTGTTTTTT CASSLPIDRAVGEKLFF
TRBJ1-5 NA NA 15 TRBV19 TGTGCCAGTAGTATTTCTCGGGGGGCACAGCAGCCCCAGCATTTT CASSISRGAQQPQHF
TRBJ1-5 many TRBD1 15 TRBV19 TGTGCCAGTAGTCCTTTAGACAGGGACAATCAGCCCCAGCATTTT CASSPLDRDNQPQHF
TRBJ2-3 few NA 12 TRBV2 TGTGCCAGCAGCCAGCAGGGAGATACGCAGTATTTT CASSQQGDTQYF
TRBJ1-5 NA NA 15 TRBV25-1 TGTGCCAGCAGTGAGAGGGTCAGAAGCGATCAGCCCCAGCATTTT CASSERVRSDQPQHF
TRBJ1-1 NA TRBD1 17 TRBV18 TGTGCCAGCTCACCAACAATTACAGGGGGCAAAACGACTGAAGCTTTCTTT CASSPTITGGKTTEAFF
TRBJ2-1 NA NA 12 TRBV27 TGTGCCAGCAGGAGCGGTTACAATGAGCAGTTCTTC CASRSGYNEQFF
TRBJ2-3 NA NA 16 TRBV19 TGTGCCAGTACCATAAAGGACTTAATTATCACAGATACGCAGTATTTT CASTIKDLIITDTQYF
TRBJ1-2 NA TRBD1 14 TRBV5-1 TGCGCCAGCAGCTTGGGTGACAGGGAGGCTGTCTACACCTTC CASSLGDREAVYTF
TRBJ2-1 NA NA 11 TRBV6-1 TGTGCCAGCTTGGAGGGCGTCGGTCAGTTCTTC CASLEGVGQFF
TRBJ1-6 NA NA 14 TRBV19 TGTGCCAGTCACCGGAGAGGGCTCGGTTCACCCCTCCACTTT CASHRRGLGSPLHF
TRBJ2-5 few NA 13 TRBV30 TGTGCCTGGAGTGGTCCTGGCGGTGGGACCCAGTACTTC CAWSGPGGGTQYF
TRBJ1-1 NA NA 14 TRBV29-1 TGCAGCGTTGAAAGTTCGACAGAGGACACTGAAGCTTTCTTT CSVESSTEDTEAFF
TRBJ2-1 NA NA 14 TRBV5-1 TGCGCCAGCACCGACAGGAGCTCCTACAATGAGCAGTTCTTC CASTDRSSYNEQFF
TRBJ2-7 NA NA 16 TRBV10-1 TGCGCCAGCAGTGACTGTTTCGAACAGGTGTTTTACGAGCAGTACTTC CASSDCFEQVFYEQYF
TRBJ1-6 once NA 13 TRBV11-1 TGTGCCAGCAGCCCAGGGTTTGACTCACCCCTCCACTTT CASSPGFDSPLHF
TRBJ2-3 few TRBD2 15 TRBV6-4 TGTGCCAGCAGTGACGCTAGCGGGGGCACAGATACGCAGTATTTT CASSDASGGTDTQYF
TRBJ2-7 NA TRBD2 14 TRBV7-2 TGTGCCAGCAGTCCCGGGGGGGGCGCCTACGAGCAGTACTTC CASSPGGGAYEQYF
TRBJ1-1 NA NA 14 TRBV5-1 TGCGCCAGCAGCGGGAACAGGTTGAACACTGAAGCTTTCTTT CASSGNRLNTEAFF
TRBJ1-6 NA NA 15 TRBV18 TGTGCCAGCTCACGAGAAACAGGGTTATATTCACCCCTCCACTTT CASSRETGLYSPLHF
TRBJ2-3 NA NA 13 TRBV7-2 TGTGCCAGCAGCTTGAAAGCGGGAGATACGCAGTATTTT CASSLKAGDTQYF
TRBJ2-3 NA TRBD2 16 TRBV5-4 TGTGCCAGCAGCTTAGCGGGAGGGGGGAGCACAGATACGCAGTATTTT CASSLAGGGSTDTQYF
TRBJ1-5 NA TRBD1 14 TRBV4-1 TGCGCCAGCAGCTGGGACAGGGGAAATCAGCCCCAGCATTTT CASSWDRGNQPQHF
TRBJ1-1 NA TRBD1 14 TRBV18 TGTGCCAGCTCCATGGACAGGGGGAACACTGAAGCTTTCTTT CASSMDRGNTEAFF
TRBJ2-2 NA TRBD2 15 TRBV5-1 TGCGCCAGCAGCCCCCGGGCGGGGGACACCGGGGAGCTGTTTTTT CASSPRAGDTGELFF
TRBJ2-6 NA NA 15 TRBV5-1 TGCGCCAGCAGCTTACAGGTCTCTGGGGCCAACGGCCTGACTTTC CASSLQVSGANGLTF
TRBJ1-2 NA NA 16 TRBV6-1 TGTGCCAGCAGTGAAGCGGCGGTGGGAGAGAACTATGGCTACACCTTC CASSEAAVGENYGYTF
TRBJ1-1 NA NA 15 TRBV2 TGTGCCAGCAGGGAGACCCGACAGTGGGACACTGAAGCTTTCTTT CASRETRQWDTEAFF
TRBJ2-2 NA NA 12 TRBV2 TGTGCCAGCAGACAGAGCACCGGGGAGCTGTTTTTT CASRQSTGELFF
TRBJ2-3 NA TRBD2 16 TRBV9 TGTGCCAGCAGCGTAGCACTAGCGGGAGGGCCAGATACGCAGTATTTT CASSVALAGGPDTQYF
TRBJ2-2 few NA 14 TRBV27 TGTGCCAGCAGTCAATCAAGCAACACCGGGGAGCTGTTTTTT CASSQSSNTGELFF
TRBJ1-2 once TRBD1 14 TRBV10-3 TGTGCCACCAGTCGGCAGGGGGCCATCTATGGCTACACCTTC CATSRQGAIYGYTF
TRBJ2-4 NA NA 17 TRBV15 TGTGCCACCAGCAGAGATCACGCTACGCTCCCCTCGAACATTCAGTACTTC CATSRDHATLPSNIQYF
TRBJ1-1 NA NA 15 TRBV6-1 TGTGCCAGCACCCTTACTCGGACAGCGAACACTGAAGCTTTCTTT CASTLTRTANTEAFF
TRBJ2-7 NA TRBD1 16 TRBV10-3 TGTGCCATCAGTGAACCGGGACAGGGACTTACCTACGAGCAGTACTTC CAISEPGQGLTYEQYF
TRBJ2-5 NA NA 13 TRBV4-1 TGCGCCAGCAGCCAAGTTCTTCCGGAGACCCAGTACTTC CASSQVLPETQYF
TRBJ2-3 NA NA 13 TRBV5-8 TGTGCCAGCAGCCTTGACATGACAGATACGCAGTATTTT CASSLDMTDTQYF
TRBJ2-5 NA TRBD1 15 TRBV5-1 TGCGCCAGCAGCTTGTGGGGACAGGGGGAAGAGACCCAGTACTTC CASSLWGQGEETQYF
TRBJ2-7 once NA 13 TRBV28 TGTGCCAGCAGTTTCATCGGACAGTACGAGCAGTACTTC CASSFIGQYEQYF
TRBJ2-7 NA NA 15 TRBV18 TGTGCCAGCTCACCCCCAGGGGCCCTCTCCTACGAGCAGTACTTC CASSPPGALSYEQYF
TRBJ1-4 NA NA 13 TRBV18 TGTGCCAGCTCACCCCTTCCGGGAGAAAAACTGTTTTTT CASSPLPGEKLFF
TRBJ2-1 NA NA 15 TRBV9 TGTGCCAGCGGCCTAGAGGGGCCCTCCTACAATGAGCAGTTCTTC CASGLEGPSYNEQFF